These 18 T cell receptor beta chains were sequenced from one sample in a study of shared clonotypes between healthy human individuals. Clones were read by immunoSEQ multiplex PCR, and TCRdb kept only the in-frame ones, dropping some. Of under 1,900,000 clones listed, less than 99% were seen once; the top ten hold about 0.34%. The source material was naive CD4+ T cells sorted from blood. Noted subset: CD45RA+ positively selected. The receptors were sampled from a young man in good health.

As for this clone: The same CDR3 arises from other DNA sequences in this sample as well. The chain recombines TRBV11-2 with TRBJ1-3, with TRBD1 identical over 9 bases. V lost 4 bases and J lost 10; bases outside the gene matches: 5. The CDR3 runs 13 residues. The germline V gene encodes CDR1 SGHAT and CDR2 FQNNGV. The CDR3 spells CASSSGTGNTIYF. Here the CDR3 DNA reads TGTGCCAGCAGCTCCGGGACAGGGAATACCATATATTTT.

The chain recombines TRBV9 with TRBJ2-6; 9 positions match TRBD1. Trimming took 1 base from V and 0 from J; bases not matched to a gene: 5. The CDR3 is 18 amino acids. The germline CDR1 and CDR2 sequences are SGDLS and YYNGEE. CDR3 in amino acids: CASSVTGTGSSGANVLTF. The CDR3 DNA is TGTGCCAGCAGCGTAACCGGGACAGGGAGCTCTGGGGCCAACGTCCTGACTTTC.

This clone was detected once. The V and J genes are TRBV7-9 and TRBJ1-3; TRBD1 aligns across 12 bases. After removal of 4 bases from V and 6 bases from J, the junction contained 10 bases not matched to a gene. There are 17 residues in the CDR3. The V gene's germline CDR1 is SEHNR and CDR2 FQNEAQ (reference sequence). CDR3 in amino acids: CASSWGQGARAENTIYF. CDR3 sequence (DNA): TGTGCCAGCAGCTGGGGACAGGGGGCGCGCGCGGAAAACACCATATATTTT.

The rearrangement uses TRBV29-1 and TRBJ2-1; 14 bases map to TRBD2. The CDR3 spans 16 residues. V gave up 7 bases and J gave up 2 bases; unmatched junction bases: 7. CDR1 is SQVTM and CDR2 is ANQGSEA in the germline V gene. CDR3 DNA sequence: TGCAGCGCTGGGACTAGCGGGAGAGTGGCCTACAATGAGCAGTTCTTC. This encodes CSAGTSGRVAYNEQFF.

The rearrangement uses TRBV6-1 and TRBJ2-3; 9 bases agree with TRBD2. This CDR3 is built from 17 residues. Unmatched junction bases numbered 6, after V lost 0 bases and J lost 2 bases. CDR1 and CDR2 from the germline V gene are MNHNS and SASEGT. The CDR3 protein is CASSEAPLAGTTDTQYF. For the CDR3, the DNA is TGTGCCAGCAGTGAAGCGCCTCTAGCGGGGACCACAGATACGCAGTATTTT.

V is TRBV2 and J is TRBJ2-7; unclear D gene. The CDR3 is made up of 11 amino acids. Trimming removed 6 bases from V and 2 bases from J, with 5 bases in between. In germline, CDR1 is SNHLY, CDR2 FYNNEI. CDR3 coding DNA: TGTGCCAGCAGGGGGACCTACGAGCAGTACTTC. Translating it yields CASRGTYEQYF.

This rearrangement joins TRBV9 to TRBJ2-7, with 10 bases fitting TRBD2. Germline V gene lookup returns CDR1 SGDLS and CDR2 YYNGEE. The V gene end was trimmed by 4 bases and the J gene end by 2 bases; junction bases not matched to a gene: 3. This CDR3 contains 14 residues. This CDR3 is CASSKSGRAYEQYF. The CDR3 DNA sequence: TGTGCCAGCAGCAAAAGCGGGAGGGCCTACGAGCAGTACTTC.

This clone was counted a single time. This chain links TRBV19 with TRBJ2-4; tentatively, D is TRBD1 (6 bases). This CDR3 spans 17 amino acids. V was pared by 3 bases and J by 8 bases, with 23 bases between. Germline-derived CDR1 and CDR2 are LNHDA and SQIVND (reference sequence). The CDR3: CASSISGTGTWADIQYF. The CDR3 bases are TGTGCCAGTAGTATCTCAGGGACCGGGACATGGGCGGACATTCAGTACTTC.

The rearrangement joins TRBV10-3 to TRBJ2-2, with D perhaps matching TRBD2 (6 bases). V was shortened by 0 bases and J by 4 bases, with 9 bases between the two germline ends. This CDR3 region has 15 residues. Germline V gene data show CDR1 as ENHRY and CDR2 as SYGVKD. CDR3 DNA sequence: TGTGCCATCAGTGAGTCCGCGGGGTCCACCGGGGAGCTGTTTTTT. Residues: CAISESAGSTGELFF.

The chain combines TRBV19 with TRBJ1-5, with D perhaps TRBD1 (5 bases). Deletions cut 5 bases from V and 7 bases from J, with 18 bases between. This CDR3 spans 15 amino acids. Germline V lookup: CDR1 LNHDA, CDR2 SQIVND (reference sequence). The DNA of the CDR3 is TGTGCCAGTAGTCCTAATAGGCAGGGATGGCAGCCCCAGCATTTT. Amino acids: CASSPNRQGWQPQHF.

This chain uses TRBV4-2 with TRBJ2-3; tentative D call: TRBD2 (5 bases). Between the trimmed V and J ends, which lost 0 bases and 2 bases, there was a span of 15 bases. The germline V gene has CDR1 LGHNA and CDR2 YNFKEQ. This CDR3 region has 17 residues. CDR3 protein: CASSQDPPGTLTDTQYF. CDR3 sequence (DNA): TGTGCCAGCAGCCAAGATCCCCCGGGAACTCTCACAGATACGCAGTATTTT.

Only one count was recorded for this clone. The gene calls are TRBV7-2 and TRBJ1-4, with D unclear. The V gene lost 4 bases and the J gene lost 8 bases, with 14 bases spanning the gap. The germline gives CDR1 SGHTA, CDR2 FQGNSA. This CDR3 contains 14 residues. The DNA for the CDR3 is TGTGCCAGCAGCTCCGGCCCCCGGGAGGAAAAACTGTTTTTT. Protein: CASSSGPREEKLFF.

The chain joins TRBV6-6 to TRBJ2-3, with 8 bases aligning to TRBD2. J was trimmed by 2 bases and V by 6 bases; bases with no gene match: 10. The CDR3 runs to 16 residues. Germline CDR1 MNHNY, CDR2 SVGAGI (reference sequence). This chain's CDR3 is CASSPGTRSHTDTQYF. The CDR3 DNA sequence: TGTGCCAGCAGCCCCGGGACTAGGTCCCACACAGATACGCAGTATTTT.

This clone is a singleton in its sample. The chain carries TRBV5-4 and TRBJ2-1, with 9 bases identical to TRBD2. This CDR3 spans 16 amino acids. CDR1 is SGHNT, CDR2 YYREEE, per germline (reference sequence). The V gene end was trimmed by 4 bases and the J gene end by 0 bases; junction bases not matched to a gene: 5. CDR3 loop: CASSPQREVSYNEQFF. Here the CDR3 DNA reads TGTGCCAGCAGCCCCCAGCGGGAGGTCTCCTACAATGAGCAGTTCTTC.

The rearrangement joins TRBV6-5 to TRBJ2-1; D call uncertain. V dropped 2 bases and J dropped 1 base, with 12 bases sitting between them. Germline CDR1 reads MNHEY; CDR2 reads SVGAGI. CDR3 length equals 16 residues. CDR3 in DNA: TGTGCCAGCAGTTACGTAGAAGCGCCTTCCTACAATGAGCAGTTCTTC. This gives the protein CASSYVEAPSYNEQFF.

The chain has TRBV10-2 and TRBJ2-5; D may be TRBD2 (6 bases). Trimming removed 8 bases at V and 2 bases at J, with 12 bases between. The CDR3 runs to 13 residues. Germline-derived CDR1 and CDR2 are WSHSY and SAAADI. The CDR3 DNA follows: TGCGCCAGCGGGAGGTCTGCACAAGAGACCCAGTACTTC. Translation: CASGRSAQETQYF.

The CDR3 nucleotides read TGCGCCAGCAGCGAAATTTGGAACTCCTACAATGAGCAGTTCTTC. Protein product: CASSEIWNSYNEQFF. V and J are TRBV5-1 and TRBJ2-1; no clear D. Germline CDR1 SGHRS, CDR2 YFSETQ. V lost 4 bases and J 0 bases, leaving 11 bases between the germline ends. This CDR3 comprises 15 residues.

This chain joins TRBV29-1 and TRBJ2-2; D is possibly TRBD2 (5 bases). The germline V and J ends were trimmed by 4 bases and 1 base, with 7 bases remaining between them. Germline V gives CDR1 SQVTM, CDR2 ANQGSEA. CDR3 length: 13 residues. CDR3 DNA: TGCAGCGTTGCGGGGAGGAACACCGGGGAGCTGTTTTTT. It encodes CSVAGRNTGELFF.